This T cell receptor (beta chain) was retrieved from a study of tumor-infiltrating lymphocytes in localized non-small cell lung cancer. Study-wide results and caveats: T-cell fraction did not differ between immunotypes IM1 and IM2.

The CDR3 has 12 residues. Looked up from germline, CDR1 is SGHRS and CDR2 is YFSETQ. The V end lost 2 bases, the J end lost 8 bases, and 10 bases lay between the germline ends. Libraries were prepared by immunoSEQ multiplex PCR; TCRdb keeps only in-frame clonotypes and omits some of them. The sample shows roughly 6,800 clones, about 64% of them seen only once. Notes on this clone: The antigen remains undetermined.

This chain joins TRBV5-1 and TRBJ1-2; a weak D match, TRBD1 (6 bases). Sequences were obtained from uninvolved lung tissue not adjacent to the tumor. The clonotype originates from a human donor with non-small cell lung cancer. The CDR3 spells CASSFAGEGYTF. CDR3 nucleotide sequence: TGCGCCAGCAGCTTCGCAGGGGAAGGCTACACCTTC.